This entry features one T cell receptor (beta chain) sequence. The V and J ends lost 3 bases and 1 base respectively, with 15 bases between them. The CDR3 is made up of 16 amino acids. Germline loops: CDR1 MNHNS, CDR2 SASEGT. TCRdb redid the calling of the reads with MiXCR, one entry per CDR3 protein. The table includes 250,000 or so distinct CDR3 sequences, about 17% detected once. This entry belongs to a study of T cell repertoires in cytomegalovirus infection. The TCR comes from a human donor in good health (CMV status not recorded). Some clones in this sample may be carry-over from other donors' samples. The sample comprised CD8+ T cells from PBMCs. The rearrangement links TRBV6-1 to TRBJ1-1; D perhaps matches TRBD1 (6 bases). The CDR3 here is CASSDLRPGQNTEAFF. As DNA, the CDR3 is TGTGCCAGCAGTGACTTAAGGCCGGGACAGAACACTGAAGCTTTCTTT.